This T cell receptor beta chain was found in a study of CD4+ T cells in melanoma (dated by TCRdb to about 2022). The study in broad terms: The study examined neoantigen-specific CD4+ T cells in human melanoma.

The donors were people with melanoma. This clone is a singleton in its sample. The antigen this receptor binds is unknown. The sample holds no much larger clone one base away, and base qualities are not on file. V is cut back by 1 base and J by 13 bases, with 8 bases in the junction unmatched. From its cysteine to its phenylalanine, the CDR3 spans 13 amino acids. Only CDR3 DNA remains: 39 bases, in frame from the first base. The germline V gene sets CDR1 to SGHAT and CDR2 to FQNNGV. Study-level results and caveats: Neoantigen-specific CD4+ T cells were reported to be correlated with the function of CD8+ T cells, macrophages and B cells. Diverse differentiation states were reported to be shown by neoantigen-specific CD4+ T cells in melanoma.

The library was prepared using the immunoSEQ multiplex PCR assay. TCRdb took this table from immuneACCESS and kept in-frame rearrangements with V and J called. Such tables lack part of the clones; where checked against another copy, unresolved V genes explain under half of the gap, and the rest is unexplained. For this sample the table gives around 20,000 clones, of which 83% were detected only once. The ten largest make up roughly 5% of the sample. The source is a human donor with melanoma. The chain uses TRBV11-2 and TRBJ1-2; TRBD1 aligns with 8 central bases. Material for sequencing was cells from a culture (not recorded whether cultured in vitro). CDR3 region: CASSLGLRTGLTF. The nucleotide sequence is given as TGTGCCAGCAGCTTAGGATTAAGGACAGGGCTCACCTTC.